This TCR beta chain is drawn from a study of blood T cell repertoires in COVID-19. Only in-frame clones appear in the TCRdb table, and some are missing; sequencing was by immunoSEQ multiplex PCR. The table has around 300,000 clones, roughly 90% seen once. Trimming stripped 0 bases from V and 0 bases from J, with 12 bases between. The CDR3 is 16 residues long. CDR1 MNHEY and CDR2 SVGEGT come from the germline V gene. The sequencing input was peripheral blood. This receptor was taken from a woman in her twenties or thirties with COVID-19, enrolled during active disease. The chain joins TRBV6-2 or TRBV6-3 to TRBJ2-7; D might be TRBD2 (6 bases). This CDR3 is CASSYSPAGSSYEQYF. The CDR3 DNA sequence: TGTGCCAGCAGTTACTCCCCTGCGGGAAGCTCCTACGAGCAGTACTTC.